One sample yielded the 20 T cell receptor beta chains listed below, sequenced in a study of T cells in tuberculosis. Thawed, overnight-rested PBMC were stained with GMM-loaded CD1B tetramer, viability dye and anti-CD3, then sorted. C32 glucose monomycolate from Rhodococcus equi was loaded onto the CD1B tetramers. Produced via immunoSEQ multiplex PCR; TCRdb's table is partial and in-frame only. The profile covers 50,000 or so clones, with roughly 90% appearing a single time and 21% taken by the ten largest. Input material: CD1b-GMM tetramer-negative cells sorted from PBMCs. The receptor source for this set is an adult woman with latent tuberculosis.

The chain couples TRBV30 to TRBJ1-1, with D uncertain. Germline V gene lookup returns CDR1 GTSNPN and CDR2 SVGIG (reference sequence). With 4 bases removed from V and 0 bases from J, the gap between germline ends came to 9 bases. This CDR3 comprises 13 residues. The CDR3: CAWTPVMNTEAFF. CDR3 in DNA: TGTGCCTGGACCCCAGTAATGAACACTGAAGCTTTCTTT. Based on the CDR3 plus reference TRBV30 and TRBJ1-1, the full variable domain is SQTIHQWPATLVQPVGSPLSLECTVEGTSNPNLYWYRQAAGRGLQLLFYSVGIGQISSEVPQNLSASRPQDRQFILSSKKLLLSDSGFYLCAWTPVMNTEAFFGQGTRLTVV.

The rearrangement joins TRBV19 to TRBJ2-7; TRBD1 aligns across 7 bases. The CDR3 loop spans 12 amino acids. V dropped 8 bases and J dropped 7; count of bases not matched to a gene: 8. Germline loops: CDR1 LNHDA, CDR2 SQIVND (reference sequence). The CDR3 region is CASRDSGGEQYF. In DNA form, the CDR3 reads TGTGCCAGTCGGGACAGTGGAGGAGAGCAGTACTTC. The whole variable domain, remainder taken from reference TRBV19 and TRBJ2-7, is DGGITQSPKYLFRKEGQNVTLSCEQNLNHDAMYWYRQDPGQGLRLIYYSQIVNDFQKGDIAEGYSVSREKKESFPLTVTSAQKNPTAFYLCASRDSGGEQYFGPGTRLTVT.

This chain's CDR3 is CASAPTGYLYEQYF. The CDR3 coding sequence is TGTGCTAGTGCTCCGACAGGGTATCTGTACGAGCAGTACTTC. The rearrangement uses TRBV12-5 and TRBJ2-7, with 7 bases matching TRBD1. Germline trimming cut 7 bases from V and 4 bases from J; bases unmatched to any gene: 10. In germline, CDR1 is LGHNT, CDR2 FRNRAP. This CDR3 has 14 residues.

The V gene is TRBV4-3, the J gene TRBJ1-6, with D unresolved. The CDR3 loop spans 14 amino acids. The germline V gene has CDR1 LGHNA and CDR2 YSLEER. With 6 bases removed from V and 9 bases from J, the gap between germline ends came to 15 bases. The CDR3 reads CASSPTRAGSPLHF. The CDR3 DNA reads TGCGCCAGCAGTCCTACAAGGGCGGGTTCACCCCTCCACTTT.

This sequence joins TRBV7-9 and TRBJ1-4; 7 bases agree with TRBD1. V dropped 0 bases and J dropped 0; count of bases not matched to a gene: 10. CDR1 and CDR2 (germline): SEHNR, FQNEAQ (reference sequence). The CDR3 is 19 residues long. The CDR3 nucleotides read TGTGCCAGCAGCTTAGCGGTCGCCAGGGGGTCTTCAACTAATGAAAAACTGTTTTTT. It specifies CASSLAVARGSSTNEKLFF.

The rearrangement links TRBV5-4 to TRBJ2-5, with TRBD1 identical over 7 bases. The CDR3 consists of 14 residues. Trimming took 2 bases from V and 1 from J; bases not matched to a gene: 2. Germline V gene sequence: CDR1 SGHNT, CDR2 YYREEE (reference sequence). The CDR3 sequence is CASSFGTVQETQYF. The CDR3 bases are TGTGCCAGCAGCTTCGGGACAGTCCAAGAGACCCAGTACTTC.

This chain connects TRBV5-6 to TRBJ2-2; D might be TRBD1 (5 bases). The germline V and J ends were trimmed by 1 base and 6 bases, with 19 bases remaining between them. Germline V lookup: CDR1 SGHDT, CDR2 YYEEEE. This CDR3 region has 17 residues. As DNA, the CDR3 is TGTGCCAGCAGCTTGTGGATTCTCCTTGGGGCCGCCGGGGAGCTGTTTTTT. Amino acid sequence: CASSLWILLGAAGELFF.

The J gene is TRBJ2-1, the V gene TRBV4-3; D unclear. The length of the CDR3 is 16 residues. Germline CDR1 is LGHNA and CDR2 is YSLEER. The germline V and J ends were trimmed by 0 bases and 3 bases, with 12 bases remaining between them. The CDR3 DNA sequence: TGCGCCAGCAGCCAAGAGTGGCGTGACAACTACAATGAGCAGTTCTTC. Translating it yields CASSQEWRDNYNEQFF.

The V gene is TRBV27, the J gene TRBJ1-3; D is perhaps TRBD1 (5 bases). There are 14 residues in the CDR3. The V end lost 6 bases, the J end lost 4 bases, and 13 bases lay between the germline ends. Per germline, CDR1 MNHEY and CDR2 SMNVEV (reference sequence). This CDR3 is CASSRGGSGNTIYF. The CDR3 DNA reads TGTGCCAGCAGCCGCGGGGGTTCGGGAAACACCATATATTTT.

This clone was seen once. The chain has TRBV10-2 and TRBJ2-3; D not certain. The length of the CDR3 is 12 residues. Trimming shortened V by 8 bases and J by 2 bases, and 8 bases separated the two germline ends. Germline V gives CDR1 WSHSY, CDR2 SAAADI. Here the CDR3 DNA reads TGCGCCAGCGGGCCGCTCACAGATACGCAGTATTTT. Its translation: CASGPLTDTQYF.

This rearrangement joins TRBV30 to TRBJ1-6, with D unclear. The V end lost 8 bases, the J end lost 10 bases, and 12 bases lay between the germline ends. Looked up from germline, CDR1 is GTSNPN and CDR2 is SVGIG (reference sequence). CDR3 length equals 11 residues. CDR3 region: CAVEGGSPLHF. CDR3 DNA sequence: TGTGCCGTGGAAGGAGGCTCACCCCTCCACTTT.

This sequence joins TRBV7-2 and TRBJ1-3, with a weak D call TRBD1 (6 bases). The CDR3 is 15 residues long. CDR1 SGHTA and CDR2 FQGNSA come from the germline V gene. Trimming took 3 bases from V and 4 from J, leaving 13 bases between them. The CDR3 reads CASSFLSQGGNTIYF. The CDR3 region has the DNA TGTGCCAGCAGCTTCCTCAGTCAGGGGGGAAACACCATATATTTT.

The chain carries TRBV14 and TRBJ2-1; 9 positions match TRBD2. J lost 6 bases, V lost 1 base, and 13 bases had no gene match. Germline loops: CDR1 SGHDN, CDR2 FVKESK. This CDR3 comprises 18 residues. The CDR3 sequence: CASSQGVAGAHWGNEQFF. CDR3 nucleotides: TGTGCCAGCAGCCAAGGGGTAGCGGGAGCCCACTGGGGCAATGAGCAGTTCTTC.

The chain recombines TRBV10-3 with TRBJ2-7; 7 bases agree with TRBD1. V was clipped by 2 bases and J by 4 bases; unmatched bases: 2. Germline V CDR1 and CDR2: ENHRY, SYGVKD. CDR3 length: 13 amino acids. CDR3 DNA sequence: TGTGCCATCAGTGAGGGGGACAGTTACGAGCAGTACTTC. Encoded protein: CAISEGDSYEQYF.

V gene TRBV5-8 combines with J gene TRBJ1-1; D gene uncertain. Per the germline V gene, CDR1 is SGHTS and CDR2 is YDEGEE. The CDR3 loop spans 12 amino acids. The V and J ends lost 5 bases and 2 bases respectively, with 7 bases between them. CDR3: CASSPPNTEAFF. In DNA form, the CDR3 reads TGTGCCAGCAGTCCCCCTAACACTGAAGCTTTCTTT.

The chain combines TRBV27 with TRBJ1-2; perhaps TRBD1 as D (6 bases). Between the trimmed V and J ends, which lost 5 bases and 0 bases, there was a span of 22 bases. CDR1 and CDR2 (germline): MNHEY, SMNVEV (reference sequence). There are 18 residues in the CDR3. CDR3 loop: CASSPGPGQVFTNYGYTF. CDR3 nucleotides: TGTGCCAGCAGTCCGGGGCCGGGACAAGTCTTTACTAACTATGGCTACACCTTC.

This rearrangement joins TRBV19 to TRBJ2-1; TRBD2 aligns across 13 bases. Germline CDR1 LNHDA, CDR2 SQIVND (reference sequence). The CDR3 is 18 amino acids. J lost 6 bases, V lost 6 bases, and 14 bases had no gene match. CDR3 protein: CASSPVTSGGPGGNEQFF. CDR3 bases: TGTGCCAGTAGCCCCGTGACTAGCGGGGGGCCGGGTGGCAATGAGCAGTTCTTC. The variable domain in full, with the rest retrieved from reference TRBV19 and TRBJ2-1, is DGGITQSPKYLFRKEGQNVTLSCEQNLNHDAMYWYRQDPGQGLRLIYYSQIVNDFQKGDIAEGYSVSREKKESFPLTVTSAQKNPTAFYLCASSPVTSGGPGGNEQFFGPGTRLTVL.

The J gene is TRBJ1-3, the V gene TRBV5-1, with D unresolved. This CDR3 has 15 amino acids. V gave up 5 bases and J gave up 2 bases, with 14 bases separating them. Germline V gives CDR1 SGHRS, CDR2 YFSETQ. The CDR3 DNA reads as TGCGCCAGCAGAGTCTCTTCGGGTGCTGGAAACACCATATATTTT. The encoded protein is CASRVSSGAGNTIYF.

The chain links TRBV18 to TRBJ2-1, with 14 bases matching TRBD2. The germline V gene encodes CDR1 KGHSH and CDR2 LQKENI. CDR3 length: 15 residues. The V segment lost 3 bases and the J segment 8 bases; nucleotides outside the gene matches: 3. This CDR3 is CASSPTSGGAHEQFF. In DNA, the CDR3 is TGTGCCAGCTCACCGACTAGCGGGGGGGCCCATGAGCAGTTCTTC.

The chain is built from TRBV28 and TRBJ2-7, with 9 bases matching TRBD1. The CDR3 covers 12 residues. The ends lost 8 bases at V and 4 bases at J; junction bases unmatched: 3. The germline V gene encodes CDR1 MDHEN and CDR2 SYDVKM. The CDR3 here is CASLQGAYEQYF. The CDR3 coding sequence is TGTGCCAGCCTACAGGGGGCTTACGAGCAGTACTTC.